Detailed here is one TCR beta chain. Its antigen is not identified. Generated by immunoSEQ multiplex PCR, the TCRdb table keeps only in-frame clones and is missing some. The data contain about 680,000 clones, about 91% of them singletons. V was pared by 2 bases and J by 4 bases, with 10 bases between. Germline lookup yields CDR1 SGHKS and CDR2 YYEKEE (reference sequence). The CDR3 length is 13 residues. CD45RO-negative cells were positively selected for CCR7, leaving out terminally differentiated effector memory CD45RA+ cells. Recent vaccinations or acute infections were absent in the healthy HIV-negative adult donors. The source of the sample is a study of shared clonotypes between healthy human individuals. Whole-study findings and limits: For naive CD4 cells, around 5% of clonotypes were shared across a handful of donors.

The chain is built from TRBV5-5 and TRBJ2-7; a possible D gene is TRBD1 (5 bases). Sequenced sample: naive CD8+ T cells sorted from blood. The sequence was obtained from a man aged 25-40 years in good health. CDR3 protein: CASSFGHGYEQYF. The CDR3, as DNA: TGTGCCAGCAGCTTCGGACACGGATACGAGCAGTACTTC.